This T cell receptor (beta chain) was sequenced in a study of cytomegalovirus exposure and HLA in healthy donors. Study overall: A preliminary data release comprised 80 million or so unique TCRs obtained from HLA-typed donors. Points from the study as a whole: From TCR beta sequences, most subjects' HLA-A and HLA-B alleles were reportedly predicted accurately. Available immune exposure information was restricted to CMV serostatus only. A later analysis reported that several of the most significant clusters appeared to be linked to common viral pathogens, among them Epstein-Barr virus.

With 60 Vbeta and 13 Jbeta primers, the PCR was carried out. Some clones are missing from TCRdb's copy, which holds only in-frame ones; the method was immunoSEQ multiplex PCR. Seen here are 150,000 or so clones, roughly 80% observed once, and the top ten hold 1.3%. The CDR3 is made up of 15 amino acids. With 1 base clipped from V and 5 bases from J, the junction kept 4 bases outside the gene matches. Germline CDR1 reads LGHNA; CDR2 reads YSLEER. Concerning this clone: Antigen specificity is unknown.

Sequencing was carried out using PBMCs. The J gene is TRBJ2-1, the V gene TRBV4-3; 8 bases map to TRBD2. The receptor's source is a man aged 30 to 45 in good health and CMV-seronegative. The CDR3 reads CASSQGTSQNNEQFF. CDR3 nucleotides: TGCGCCAGCAGCCAAGGGACTAGCCAGAACAATGAGCAGTTCTTC.